Below, 25 T cell receptor beta chains from the same sample are listed, as sequenced in a study of T cell repertoires in cytomegalovirus infection (dated by TCRdb to about 2019). The sample was run on an Illumina HiSeq 1500. TCRdb redid the processing of the public reads, applying fastp at Q25 and MiXCR, and retained in-frame beta chains. Each entry is one CDR3 protein sequence, shown with its most common DNA and genes. This sample has hundreds of thousands of distinct CDR3 sequences in its table, and more than 40% of those were observed once. The top ten hold just under 45% of the sample. Their target antigens are unknown. The treatment or condition label of this sample denotes: in vitro stimulation with specific CMV peptide epitopes to enrich CMV-specific T cells. Sequenced here: cultured PBMCs, sampled from culture after CMV antigen stimulation. The receptor set was obtained from a human donor in good health (CMV status not recorded). Some clones in this sample may be carry-over from other donors' samples.

This clonotype was observed once. The chain combines TRBV19 with TRBJ2-2; the D gene is possibly TRBD2 (6 bases). V lost 7 bases and J lost 1, with 13 bases in between. CDR1 is LNHDA, CDR2 SQIVND, per germline (reference sequence). CDR3 length: 15 amino acids. CDR3 sequence: CASKGLGGNTGELFF. In DNA form, the CDR3 reads TGTGCCAGTAAGGGCCTCGGGGGGAACACCGGGGAGCTGTTTTTT.

This clonotype was found a few times. The V call is TRBV7-2, the J call TRBJ2-1; 10 bases agree with TRBD2. This CDR3 has 15 residues. Per the germline V gene, CDR1 is SGHTA and CDR2 is FQGNSA. V dropped 1 base and J dropped 14; count of bases not matched to a gene: 11. CDR3 nucleotides: TGTGCCAGCAGCTTAGGAGGGTCTAGCGGGAGTGAAAAGTTCTTC. Its translation is CASSLGGSSGSEKFF.

This clonotype was found once. The CDR3 DNA reads as TGTGCCTCCTACAGGGAAGGCACCGGGGAGCTGTTTTTT. Encoded protein: CASYREGTGELFF. The chain combines TRBV6-1 with TRBJ2-2, with D perhaps TRBD1 (6 bases). Germline V gene lookup returns CDR1 MNHNS and CDR2 SASEGT. The CDR3 spans 13 residues. Trimming stripped 11 bases from V and 4 bases from J, with 14 bases between.

The chain recombines TRBV5-1 with TRBJ2-2; D not resolved. V shed 3 bases and J shed 2 bases, with 5 bases lying between them. CDR1 is SGHRS and CDR2 is YFSETQ in the germline V gene. CDR3 length: 13 amino acids. The CDR3 nucleotides are TGCGCCAGCAGCTGGCACAACACCGGGGAGCTGTTTTTT. Translation: CASSWHNTGELFF.

This chain joins TRBV20-1 and TRBJ2-3; D ambiguous. The CDR3 length is 15 residues. The germline V and J ends were trimmed by 2 bases and 3 bases, with 15 bases remaining between them. The V gene's germline CDR1 is DFQATT and CDR2 SNEGSKA (reference sequence). CDR3 DNA sequence: TGCAGTGCTAGATTAGGACCATGGGGTACAGATACGCAGTATTTT. This encodes CSARLGPWGTDTQYF.

This clonotype was picked up a small number of times. V and J are TRBV7-2 and TRBJ2-7; TRBD2 aligns across 9 bases. Germline-derived CDR1 and CDR2 are SGHTA and FQGNSA. This CDR3 is 15 amino acids long. V lost 5 bases, J lost 7 bases, and 12 bases stayed unmatched. The CDR3 spells CASSTGGAGGSEQYF. CDR3 DNA: TGTGCCAGCAGCACCGGCGGGGCGGGAGGGAGTGAGCAGTACTTC.

This sequence joins TRBV28 and TRBJ1-4; TRBD1 aligns across 9 bases. Unmatched junction bases numbered 5, after V lost 8 bases and J lost 7 bases. The CDR3 runs to 13 residues. Per germline, CDR1 MDHEN and CDR2 SYDVKM. The CDR3 DNA is TGTGCCAGCCGGGGACAGGGTTTTGAAAAACTGTTTTTT. This translates into CASRGQGFEKLFF. The variable domain in full, with the rest retrieved from reference TRBV28 and TRBJ1-4, is DVKVTQSSRYLVKRTGEKVFLECVQDMDHENMFWYRQDPGLGLRLIYFSYDVKMKEKGDIPEGYSVSREKKERFSLILESASTNQTSMYLCASRGQGFEKLFFGSGTQLSVL.

The CDR3 DNA follows: TGTGCCAGCAGCCAACAGGACAGGGTTACCAGCAATCAGCCCCAGCATTTT. Its protein is CASSQQDRVTSNQPQHF. This sequence joins TRBV7-2 and TRBJ1-5; 8 bases align to TRBD1. Germline CDR1 and CDR2: SGHTA and FQGNSA. V shed 5 bases, J shed 1 base, and the junction held 10 bases outside the gene matches. The CDR3 runs 17 residues. Drawing the rest from reference TRBV7-2 and TRBJ1-5, the complete variable domain is GAGVSQSPSNKVTEKGKDVELRCDPISGHTALYWYRQSLGQGLEFLIYFQGNSAPDKSGLPSDRFSAERTGGSVSTLTIQRTQQEDSAVYLCASSQQDRVTSNQPQHFGDGTRLSIL.

The J gene is TRBJ2-2, the V gene TRBV7-9; a possible D gene is TRBD1 (5 bases). The CDR3 loop spans 13 amino acids. Germline loops: CDR1 SEHNR, CDR2 FQNEAQ (reference sequence). Trimming took off 5 bases at V and 6 bases at J, with 10 bases between the two ends. CDR3 DNA sequence: TGTGCCAGCAGCGATCGACAGTCCGGGGAGCTGTTTTTT. Amino acid sequence: CASSDRQSGELFF.

This clonotype was seen once. The CDR3 DNA reads TGTGCCAGCAGCCAAGCCAGAAGGGGAGTGACCCAGTACTTC. Residues: CASSQARRGVTQYF. The genes are TRBV3-1 and TRBJ2-5; D may correspond to TRBD1 or TRBD2 (5 bases each). Germline CDR1 and CDR2: LGHDT and YNNKEL (reference sequence). The V and J ends lost 1 base and 7 bases respectively, with 13 bases between them. CDR3 length equals 14 residues.

This clonotype was recorded a few times. J is TRBJ1-1 and V is TRBV6-6, with D perhaps TRBD1 (5 bases). This CDR3 has 14 amino acids. Germline V gene lookup returns CDR1 MNHNY and CDR2 SVGAGI (reference sequence). Deletions cut 8 bases from V and 1 base from J, with 14 bases between. The CDR3 DNA reads TGTGCCAGCGAACGGGGGGTGGCGAACACTGAAGCTTTCTTT. It codes for CASERGVANTEAFF.

The chain links TRBV6-1 to TRBJ2-7; D might be TRBD2 (5 bases). The CDR3 is 14 residues long. The V gene's germline CDR1 is MNHNS and CDR2 SASEGT. V shed 4 bases and J shed 6 bases, with 16 bases lying between them. In nucleotides, the CDR3 is TGTGCCAGCAGTGGCGGGCGGACTTCGGGCGAGCAGTACTTC. It codes for CASSGGRTSGEQYF.

This sequence joins TRBV18 and TRBJ2-1; D gene ambiguous. Trimming removed 0 bases from V and 9 bases from J, with 18 bases in between. This CDR3 has 16 residues. In germline, CDR1 is KGHSH, CDR2 LQKENI. CDR3 DNA: TGTGCCAGCTCACCACCGTCCCAGCCGCGCTCCGGTGAGCAGTTCTTC. Protein: CASSPPSQPRSGEQFF.

In this sample, this clonotype turned up a few times. The DNA of the CDR3 is TGTGCCAGCAGTGAAAAAGACCACTCTGGGGCCAACGTCCTGACTTTC. Protein: CASSEKDHSGANVLTF. The chain combines TRBV6-1 with TRBJ2-6, with no clear D. Germline V gene lookup returns CDR1 MNHNS and CDR2 SASEGT. The V end was cut by 2 bases, the J end by 0 bases, with 8 bases between. The CDR3 spans 16 residues.

V and J are TRBV10-3 and TRBJ1-1; unclear D gene. The CDR3 sequence is 15 residues long. Germline values: CDR1 ENHRY, CDR2 SYGVKD. V lost 0 bases, J lost 3 bases, and 11 bases lay in between. CDR3 bases: TGTGCCATCAGTGAGTCGAAGGGCGGGTACACTGAAGCTTTCTTT. Protein: CAISESKGGYTEAFF.

This clonotype was found a few times. The V gene is TRBV6-6, the J gene TRBJ1-5; weak D call: TRBD1 (6 bases). Germline V lookup: CDR1 MNHNY, CDR2 SVGAGI (reference sequence). V lost 0 bases to trimming and J lost 5 bases, with 11 bases between them. This CDR3 region has 15 residues. Here the CDR3 DNA reads TGTGCCAGCAGTTACTCTCCGGGGGCGGATCAGCCCCAGCATTTT. Translating gives CASSYSPGADQPQHF.

V usage is TRBV7-9 and J usage is TRBJ2-6; 11 positions agree with TRBD1. This CDR3 comprises 19 residues. J was trimmed by 0 bases and V by 4 bases; bases with no gene match: 8. CDR1 SEHNR and CDR2 FQNEAQ come from the germline V gene (reference sequence). CDR3 DNA sequence: TGTGCCAGCAGCTCCATCGGACAGGGGGCGACCTCTGGGGCCAACGTCCTGACTTTC. It specifies CASSSIGQGATSGANVLTF.

The chain links TRBV7-8 to TRBJ1-3, with D unresolved. Trimming stripped 2 bases from V and 4 bases from J, with 12 bases between. The CDR3 has 15 residues. CDR1 SGHVS and CDR2 FQNEAQ come from the germline V gene. The DNA for the CDR3 is TGTGCCAGCAGCTTAAGCCCCGGCCAGGGAAACACCATATATTTT. Amino acid sequence: CASSLSPGQGNTIYF.

This chain joins TRBV20-1 and TRBJ2-7; D may be TRBD1 (6 bases). The CDR3 consists of 13 residues. Germline loops: CDR1 DFQATT, CDR2 SNEGSKA (reference sequence). The V end was cut by 5 bases, the J end by 3 bases, with 14 bases between. CDR3 region: CSAPPGGGYEQYF. CDR3 coding DNA: TGCAGTGCTCCTCCTGGGGGCGGCTACGAGCAGTACTTC.

This clonotype occurred a few times. A much larger clone is a single base away; this may be a read error. The V gene is TRBV7-9, the J gene TRBJ1-1; perhaps TRBD1 as D (6 bases). The germline gives CDR1 SEHNR, CDR2 FQNEAQ (reference sequence). Trimming cost V 5 bases and J 1 base, with 8 bases left between them. The length of the CDR3 is 13 residues. CDR3 loop: CASSMDRNTEAFF. In DNA, the CDR3 is TGTGCCAGCAGCATGGACAGGAACACTGAAGCTTTCTTT.

The rearrangement links TRBV19 to TRBJ2-6; D unclear. Trimming took 3 bases from V and 4 from J, leaving 10 bases between them. CDR1 is LNHDA and CDR2 is SQIVND in the germline V gene (reference sequence). This CDR3 region has 15 residues. As DNA, the CDR3 is TGTGCCAGTAGTATTCTGAGCGTCGGGGCCAACGTCCTGACTTTC. Amino acids: CASSILSVGANVLTF.

This rearrangement joins TRBV12-3 or TRBV12-4 to TRBJ2-1, with 9 bases fitting TRBD2. V gave up 3 bases and J gave up 2 bases; unmatched junction bases: 5. The CDR3 extends over 16 amino acids. The CDR3: CASSLWAGGPYNEQFF. CDR3 DNA sequence: TGTGCCAGCAGTTTGTGGGCGGGAGGGCCCTACAATGAGCAGTTCTTC.

This clonotype appeared a few times. CDR3 coding DNA: TGTGCCAGCTCGAAGGGGGACAGGGTTTATCAGCCCCAGCATTTT. Its protein product is CASSKGDRVYQPQHF. The rearrangement links TRBV7-9 to TRBJ1-5, with 9 bases that match TRBD1. Germline V gene data show CDR1 as SEHNR and CDR2 as FQNEAQ (reference sequence). V shed 8 bases and J 5 bases; nucleotides not matched to a gene: 10. CDR3 size: 15 residues.

This sequence joins TRBV7-2 and TRBJ2-3; D gene uncertain. Trimming took 8 bases from V and 2 from J, leaving 8 bases between them. This CDR3 comprises 12 residues. Per germline, CDR1 SGHTA and CDR2 FQGNSA. The CDR3 protein is CASSGITDTQYF. The CDR3 DNA follows: TGTGCCAGCTCGGGCATCACAGATACGCAGTATTTT.

This clonotype was seen a handful of times. The chain joins TRBV7-9 to TRBJ1-5, with TRBD1 matching over 8 bases. Germline V CDR1 and CDR2: SEHNR, FQNEAQ (reference sequence). The CDR3 covers 15 residues. V was clipped by 5 bases and J by 2 bases; unmatched bases: 5. CDR3 coding DNA: TGTGCCAGCAGCCCCGACAGGGGAGGCAATCAGCCCCAGCATTTT. It yields the protein CASSPDRGGNQPQHF.